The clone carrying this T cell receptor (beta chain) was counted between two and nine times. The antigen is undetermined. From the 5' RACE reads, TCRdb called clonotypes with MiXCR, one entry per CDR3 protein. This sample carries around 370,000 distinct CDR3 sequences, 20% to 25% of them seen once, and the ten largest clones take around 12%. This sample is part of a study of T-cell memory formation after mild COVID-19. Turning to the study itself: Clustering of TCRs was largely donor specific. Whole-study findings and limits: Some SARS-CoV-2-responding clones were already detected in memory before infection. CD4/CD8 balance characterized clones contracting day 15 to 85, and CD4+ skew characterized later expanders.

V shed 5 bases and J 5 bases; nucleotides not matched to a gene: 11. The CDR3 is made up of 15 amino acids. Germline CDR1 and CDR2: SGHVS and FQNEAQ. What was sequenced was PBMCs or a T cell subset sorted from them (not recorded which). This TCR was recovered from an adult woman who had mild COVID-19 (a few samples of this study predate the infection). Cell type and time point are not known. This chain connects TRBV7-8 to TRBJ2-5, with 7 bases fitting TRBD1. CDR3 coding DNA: TGTGCCAGCAGCATCCAAACAGGGGTTGGGGAGACCCAGTACTTC. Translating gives CASSIQTGVGETQYF.